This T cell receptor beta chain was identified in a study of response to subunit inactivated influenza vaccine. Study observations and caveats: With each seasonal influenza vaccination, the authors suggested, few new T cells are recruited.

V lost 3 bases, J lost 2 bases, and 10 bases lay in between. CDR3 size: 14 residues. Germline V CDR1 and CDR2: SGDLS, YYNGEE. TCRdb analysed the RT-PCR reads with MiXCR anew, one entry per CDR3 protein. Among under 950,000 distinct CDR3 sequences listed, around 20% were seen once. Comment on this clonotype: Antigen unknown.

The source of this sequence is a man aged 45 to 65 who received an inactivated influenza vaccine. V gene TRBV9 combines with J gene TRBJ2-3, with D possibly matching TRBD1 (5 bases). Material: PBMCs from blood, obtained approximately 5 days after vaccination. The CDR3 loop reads CASSARGDTDTQYF. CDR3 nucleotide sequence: TGTGCCAGCAGCGCAAGGGGTGACACAGATACGCAGTATTTT. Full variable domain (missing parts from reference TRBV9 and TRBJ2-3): DSGVTQTPKHLITATGQRVTLRCSPRSGDLSVYWYQQSLDQGLQFLIQYYNGEERAKGNILERFSAQQFPDLHSELNLSSLELGDSALYFCASSARGDTDTQYFGPGTRLTVL.